Listed below are T cell receptor beta chains from one sample, sequenced in a study of cytomegalovirus exposure and HLA in healthy donors. Clones were read by immunoSEQ multiplex PCR, and TCRdb kept only the in-frame ones, dropping some. The sample yields over 40,000 clones, approximately 90% seen once. The sequencing sample was made of PBMCs. These receptors were obtained from a woman aged 40 to 50 in good health and CMV-seropositive. CDR3s include the opening cysteine and the closing phenylalanine or tryptophan. The D gene is left open where the match is weak. Part of the rows lack a size; the others show once, few, many or a class for expanded clones.

clone size,D gene,J gene,V gene,CDR3 protein,CDR3 DNA
.,TRBD2,TRBJ2-3,TRBV28,CASSLSRTLGLAAPTDTQYF,TGTGCCAGCAGTTTAAGTAGGACCCTGGGACTAGCGGCCCCCACAGATACGCAGTATTTT
.,.,TRBJ2-7,TRBV5-1,CASSSRTELEQYF,TGCGCCAGCAGCTCGCGTACAGAACTCGAGCAGTACTTC
.,.,TRBJ1-4,TRBV5-1,CASSWGDTNEKLFF,TGCGCCAGCAGCTGGGGGGATACTAATGAAAAACTGTTTTTT
.,TRBD1,TRBJ2-7,TRBV5-1,CASSLRLRDRVHEQYF,TGCGCCAGCAGCTTGAGATTGCGAGACAGGGTGCACGAGCAGTACTTC
.,.,TRBJ1-4,TRBV6-5,CASSASGRWVKKLFF,TGTGCCAGCAGCGCCTCCGGGAGATGGGTAAAAAAACTGTTTTTT
.,.,TRBJ2-7,TRBV4-2,CASSPGVHEQYF,TGTGCCAGCAGCCCAGGTGTCCACGAGCAGTACTTC
.,.,TRBJ2-5,TRBV2,CASSGGLQETQYF,TGTGCCAGCAGTGGGGGACTTCAAGAGACCCAGTACTTC
.,TRBD2,TRBJ2-1,TRBV18,CASSPRGSAGDYNEQFF,TGTGCCAGCTCACCACGGGGATCAGCGGGGGACTACAATGAGCAGTTCTTC
.,.,TRBJ1-2,TRBV28,CASSPPFPAGGYTF,TGTGCCAGCAGTCCCCCGTTCCCGGCAGGCGGCTACACCTTC
.,.,TRBJ2-5,TRBV19,CASSSHGGRETQYF,TGTGCCAGTAGTTCCCACGGGGGACGGGAGACCCAGTACTTC
.,.,TRBJ2-1,TRBV7-6,CASSPALSEQFF,TGTGCCAGCAGCCCTGCTTTGAGTGAGCAGTTCTTC
.,TRBD2,TRBJ2-7,TRBV11-2,CASSLGGDSSYEQYF,TGTGCCAGCAGCCTCGGGGGGGATTCTTCCTACGAGCAGTACTTC
.,.,TRBJ2-1,TRBV19,CASGGAGEQFF,TGTGCCAGTGGCGGGGCGGGGGAGCAGTTCTTC
.,TRBD2,TRBJ2-3,TRBV2,CASKGTSGTDTQYF,TGTGCCAGCAAGGGGACTAGCGGTACAGATACGCAGTATTTT
.,.,TRBJ2-1,TRBV21-1,CASSKGASGPLNEQFF,TGTGCCAGCAGCAAAGGGGCTAGCGGGCCCCTAAATGAGCAGTTCTTC
few,TRBD2,TRBJ2-1,TRBV6-4,CASSAGNSGSNEQFF,TGTGCCAGCAGTGCTGGGAATAGCGGGAGCAATGAGCAGTTCTTC
once,.,TRBJ2-7,TRBV20-1,CSARQFIEQYF,TGCAGTGCTAGACAGTTTATTGAGCAGTACTTC
.,.,TRBJ1-1,TRBV7-2,CASRVRWGVATEAFF,TGTGCCAGCAGGGTCCGATGGGGGGTTGCCACTGAAGCTTTCTTT
.,.,TRBJ1-5,TRBV15,CATSKVDGGGFYSNQPQHF,TGTGCCACCAGCAAGGTTGACGGTGGGGGGTTTTATAGCAATCAGCCCCAGCATTTT
.,.,TRBJ1-6,TRBV6-5,CASSFGGSPLHF,TGTGCCAGCAGTTTCGGGGGTTCACCCCTCCACTTT
.,.,TRBJ2-1,TRBV5-1,CASSSRTVLRNDEQFF,TGCGCCAGCAGCTCTCGGACAGTACTAAGGAACGATGAGCAGTTCTTC
.,TRBD1,TRBJ1-1,TRBV30,CAEGRDSKNTEAFF,TGTGCCGAGGGCCGGGACAGCAAAAACACTGAAGCTTTCTTT
.,.,TRBJ2-5,TRBV18,CASSPYAGQQETQYF,TGTGCCAGCTCACCATACGCCGGACAGCAAGAGACCCAGTACTTC
.,TRBD2,TRBJ2-5,TRBV14,CASSRTSGGETQYF,TGTGCCAGCAGTCGGACTAGCGGGGGAGAGACCCAGTACTTC
.,TRBD1,TRBJ2-6,TRBV6-6,CASRAGTGSGANVLTF,TGTGCCAGCAGAGCCGGGACAGGCTCTGGGGCCAACGTCCTGACTTTC
.,.,TRBJ1-6,TRBV2,CASTVNSPLHF,TGTGCCAGCACGGTTAATTCACCCCTCCACTTT
.,TRBD1,TRBJ1-1,TRBV11-2,CASLGGLNMNTEAFF,TGTGCCAGCCTAGGGGGCCTGAACATGAACACTGAAGCTTTCTTT
.,.,TRBJ1-5,TRBV19,CASTTESRYGLPQHF,TGTGCCAGTACCACTGAGTCCAGGTACGGACTGCCCCAGCATTTT
.,TRBD1,TRBJ1-5,TRBV19,CASRLVGDSSNQPQHF,TGTGCCAGTAGGTTAGTCGGGGACAGTTCCAATCAGCCCCAGCATTTT
.,TRBD2,TRBJ2-7,TRBV28,CASSPGLAHREQYF,TGTGCCAGCAGTCCGGGACTAGCACACAGGGAGCAGTACTTC
.,TRBD1,TRBJ1-1,TRBV5-5,CASSDRDRNVNTEAFF,TGTGCCAGCAGCGACCGGGACAGAAACGTAAACACTGAAGCTTTCTTT
.,.,TRBJ2-4,TRBV27,CASSPTASKNIQYF,TGTGCCAGCAGTCCTACAGCCTCCAAAAACATTCAGTACTTC
.,.,TRBJ2-3,TRBV5-8,CASSLWLSDTQYF,TGTGCCAGCAGCTTGTGGCTGTCAGATACGCAGTATTTT
.,.,TRBJ2-2,TRBV19,CASNRGQTNTGELFF,TGTGCCAGTAACCGCGGACAAACGAACACCGGGGAGCTGTTTTTT
.,.,TRBJ2-1,TRBV18,CASSPRNTANEQFF,TGTGCCAGCTCACCGAGGAATACGGCGAATGAGCAGTTCTTC
.,.,TRBJ1-2,TRBV27,CASSLMGQGYYGYTF,TGTGCCAGCAGTTTAATGGGGCAGGGATACTATGGCTACACCTTC
.,.,TRBJ1-5,TRBV7-9,CASSFEGEGSHF,TGTGCCAGCAGCTTTGAGGGAGAAGGCTCGCATTTT
.,.,TRBJ1-1,TRBV14,CASRAGGVTEAFF,TGTGCCAGCAGGGCAGGAGGCGTCACTGAAGCTTTCTTT
.,.,TRBJ2-2,TRBV19,CASRPLATGELFF,TGTGCCAGTAGACCCCTAGCGACCGGGGAGCTGTTTTTT
.,.,TRBJ1-1,TRBV27,CASRFRVRGEAFF,TGTGCCAGCAGATTCAGGGTCAGGGGTGAAGCTTTCTTT
.,.,TRBJ2-1,TRBV11-2,CASSLVWDFNNEQFF,TGTGCCAGCAGCTTAGTATGGGACTTCAACAATGAGCAGTTCTTC
.,TRBD2,TRBJ2-5,TRBV7-8,CASSLTLAGGKETQYF,TGTGCCAGCAGCCTCACTCTAGCGGGGGGTAAAGAGACCCAGTACTTC
.,TRBD2,TRBJ2-2,TRBV9,CASGTGTSGRRELFF,TGTGCCAGCGGTACCGGGACTAGCGGGAGGAGGGAGCTGTTTTTT
.,.,TRBJ2-7,TRBV2,CASGRRNYEQYF,TGTGCCAGCGGGAGGAGAAACTACGAGCAGTACTTC
.,.,TRBJ2-5,TRBV7-9,CASSYDSQETQYF,TGTGCCAGCAGCTACGACAGCCAAGAGACCCAGTACTTC
.,TRBD2,TRBJ2-7,TRBV19,CASSIGPAGNSYEQYF,TGTGCCAGTAGTATAGGGCCAGCGGGAAATTCCTACGAGCAGTACTTC
.,TRBD1,TRBJ2-7,TRBV6-1,CASFTGGTGRNEQYF,TGTGCCAGCTTCACCGGGGGGACAGGGAGAAACGAGCAGTACTTC